The clone carrying this T cell receptor (beta chain) was picked up a small number of times. Its specificity is not known. Ipilimumab-mediated CTLA-4 blockade plus focal radiation was given to patients having chemo-refractory metastatic non-small-cell lung cancer. The data stem from a study of radiotherapy plus CTLA-4 blockade in lung cancer. For the study at large: Objective responses were seen in around 17% of patients, disease control in about 33%.

CDR1 SGHDN and CDR2 FVKESK come from the germline V gene. V was clipped by 4 bases and J by 10 bases, with 11 bases between them. This CDR3 comprises 13 residues. Findings and limits, study-wide: Following radiotherapy plus ipilimumab, tumor-derived TCR clones expanded in the blood. Interferon-beta, together with early blood T cell clone dynamics, reportedly best predicted response.

Repertoires were generated with immunoSEQ multiplex PCR, while TCRdb's copy carries only in-frame clones and drops some. Of over 100,000 clones listed, about 80% are singletons. The chain joins TRBV14 to TRBJ1-6; no clear D gene. The TCR sequence derives from a human donor with non-small cell lung cancer that progressed on radiotherapy plus ipilimumab. Some clones in this sample may be carry-over from other donors' samples. Material: peripheral blood, obtained from a patient treated with radiotherapy plus ipilimumab. The CDR3 nucleotides are TGTGCCAGCAGCCCGGGGTCATGGTCACCCCTCCACTTT. Its translation is CASSPGSWSPLHF.